The next 24 T cell receptor beta chains were all read from a single sample in a study of T cells in Graves' hyperthyroidism and ophthalmopathy. RNA transcripts gave rise to amplified TCR beta CDR3 regions. When the TCR CDR3 underwent first-round RT-PCR, the HTBI primer set was used. TCRdb reprocessed the multiplex PCR reads with MiXCR, giving one entry per CDR3 protein. The sample yields 400,000 or so distinct CDR3 sequences, over 12% seen once. The sample was blood. The receptors shown here come from an older woman with Graves' ophthalmopathy.

This clonotype has a handful of counts. The chain links TRBV19 to TRBJ2-1; no clear D. CDR1 and CDR2 (germline): LNHDA, SQIVND (reference sequence). The CDR3 has 16 amino acids. V shed 4 bases and J shed 0 bases, with 13 bases lying between them. CDR3 bases: TGTGCCAGTAGTAGTGTCGGGTTCAGCTCCTACAATGAGCAGTTCTTC. Protein product: CASSSVGFSSYNEQFF.

This clonotype was detected many times. The chain has TRBV3-1 and TRBJ1-1; no reliable D call. Germline CDR1 and CDR2: LGHDT and YNNKEL (reference sequence). This CDR3 is built from 14 residues. The V end was cut by 4 bases, the J end by 2 bases, with 11 bases between. The CDR3 DNA follows: TGTGCCAGCAGCCGCAGCAGCGCTAACACTGAAGCTTTCTTT. It encodes CASSRSSANTEAFF.

To note about this clonotype: A much more abundant neighbour one base away suggests this may be a read error. The chain combines TRBV24-1 with TRBJ1-6; D is undetermined. Deletions cut 6 bases from V and 9 bases from J, with 17 bases between. CDR3 length: 15 residues. Germline values: CDR1 KGHDR, CDR2 SFDVKD. The CDR3 DNA follows: TGTGCCACCAGTCATGGACTTCGCGACGGTTCACCCCTCCACTTT. Translation gives CATSHGLRDGSPLHF.

This clonotype has at least ten counts. V and J are TRBV20-1 and TRBJ2-7; the match to TRBD2 covers 9 bases. Trimming took 7 bases from V and 4 from J; bases not matched to a gene: 8. Germline V gene sequence: CDR1 DFQATT, CDR2 SNEGSKA (reference sequence). The CDR3 sequence is 13 residues long. DNA for the CDR3: TGCAGTGTCCCCGTCAGCGGGAGGTACGAGCAGTACTTC. It yields the protein CSVPVSGRYEQYF.

The chain recombines TRBV7-9 with TRBJ2-4; D possibly corresponds to TRBD1 (6 bases). Germline V lookup: CDR1 SEHNR, CDR2 FQNEAQ (reference sequence). With 0 bases removed from V and 3 bases from J, the gap between germline ends came to 12 bases. The CDR3 is 16 residues long. The DNA for the CDR3 is TGTGCCAGCAGCTTAGCGAGGCCAGGGGTCAAAAACATTCAGTACTTC. Translated, it gives CASSLARPGVKNIQYF.

This clonotype was observed a few times. The V call is TRBV2, the J call TRBJ2-1; 14 positions match TRBD2. The length of the CDR3 is 16 residues. V shed 6 bases, J shed 9 bases, and the junction held 10 bases outside the gene matches. Looked up from germline, CDR1 is SNHLY and CDR2 is FYNNEI. CDR3 in amino acids: CASRGPGLAGVGEQFF. The CDR3 DNA reads as TGTGCCAGCAGAGGGCCGGGACTAGCGGGAGTAGGTGAGCAGTTCTTC.

The genes are TRBV28 and TRBJ1-2; TRBD1 matches at 8 bases. Germline CDR1 MDHEN, CDR2 SYDVKM. The ends lost 6 bases at V and 5 bases at J; junction bases unmatched: 8. The CDR3 is 14 amino acids. CDR3 bases: TGTGCCAGCAGCCAGGGGGCGGGTTGGTATGGCTACACCTTC. Amino acids: CASSQGAGWYGYTF.

This clonotype was observed a few times. The rearrangement uses TRBV7-3 and TRBJ2-1, with D hard to call. This CDR3 contains 15 residues. V was pared by 3 bases and J by 2 bases, with 11 bases between. Per the germline V gene, CDR1 is SGHTA and CDR2 is FQGTGA. The chain's CDR3 is CASSLALTTYNEQFF. The DNA of the CDR3 is TGTGCCAGCAGCTTGGCCCTGACCACCTACAATGAGCAGTTCTTC.

This clonotype showed up many times. V gene TRBV20-1 combines with J gene TRBJ2-5, with D uncertain. Germline-derived CDR1 and CDR2 are DFQATT and SNEGSKA (reference sequence). The CDR3 has 12 residues. V was pared by 2 bases and J by 3 bases, with 7 bases between. The CDR3 reads CSARIREETQYF. In DNA form, the CDR3 reads TGCAGTGCTAGAATCCGGGAAGAGACCCAGTACTTC.

In its sample, this clonotype was seen many times. CDR3: CASSPGQIDNEQFF. As DNA, the CDR3 is TGTGCCAGCAGTCCGGGACAGATAGACAATGAGCAGTTCTTC. This chain joins TRBV3-1 and TRBJ2-1; the match to TRBD1 covers 7 bases. V was clipped by 6 bases and J by 5 bases; unmatched bases: 7. Per the germline V gene, CDR1 is LGHDT and CDR2 is YNNKEL (reference sequence). The CDR3 totals 14 residues.

Ten or more counts support this clonotype. This chain links TRBV5-1 with TRBJ2-5; 8 bases are shared with TRBD2. The V gene end was trimmed by 5 bases and the J gene end by 1 base; junction bases not matched to a gene: 7. The CDR3 has 15 amino acids. Germline V lookup: CDR1 SGHRS, CDR2 YFSETQ. The CDR3: CASRKSGSPQETQYF. The DNA for the CDR3 is TGCGCCAGCAGAAAGAGCGGGAGCCCCCAAGAGACCCAGTACTTC.

The chain employs TRBV3-1 and TRBJ1-2; weak D call: TRBD1 (6 bases). Per germline, CDR1 LGHDT and CDR2 YNNKEL (reference sequence). V was cut by 6 bases and J by 6 bases, with 11 bases left in between. CDR3 length: 12 residues. The CDR3 DNA is TGTGCCAGCAGGGGGCAGGGGAATGGCTACACCTTC. Translated, it gives CASRGQGNGYTF. Together with reference TRBV3-1 and TRBJ1-2, the CDR3 gives the full variable domain: DTAVSQTPKYLVTQMGNDKSIKCEQNLGHDTMYWYKQDSKKFLKIMFSYNNKELIINETVPNRFSPKSPDKAHLNLHINSLELGDSAVYFCASRGQGNGYTFGSGTRLTVV.

J is TRBJ2-6 and V is TRBV6-5; TRBD1 agrees at 7 bases. The CDR3 spans 17 residues. J gave up 0 bases and V 3 bases, and 5 bases lay outside the gene matches. CDR1 MNHEY and CDR2 SVGAGI come from the germline V gene. The CDR3 region is CASSYGTVSSGANVLTF. CDR3 coding DNA: TGTGCCAGCAGTTATGGGACAGTTAGCTCTGGGGCCAACGTCCTGACTTTC.

Details on this clonotype: This may come from a read error, since a much larger clone is one base off. The V call is TRBV19, the J call TRBJ2-1; 7 bases match TRBD2. The CDR3 has 14 residues. Germline V gives CDR1 LNHDA, CDR2 SQIVND (reference sequence). CDR3 DNA sequence: TGTGTCAGTACCCACTTGGGCGGGAGAAATGAGCAGTTCTTC. Translation: CVSTHLGGRNEQFF.

This chain links TRBV20-1 with TRBJ2-3; no reliable D call. CDR3 length equals 13 residues. The V gene lost 3 bases and the J gene lost 0 bases, with 7 bases spanning the gap. Germline lookup yields CDR1 DFQATT and CDR2 SNEGSKA (reference sequence). CDR3 in amino acids: CSASGQSTDTQYF. The CDR3 nucleotides are TGCAGTGCTAGTGGGCAGAGCACAGATACGCAGTATTTT.

This chain connects TRBV19 to TRBJ1-5; D remains ambiguous. Trimming stripped 3 bases from V and 6 bases from J, with 9 bases between. Germline V gene data show CDR1 as LNHDA and CDR2 as SQIVND (reference sequence). The CDR3 covers 13 residues. The CDR3 sequence: CASSIRSAQPQHF. The CDR3, as DNA: TGTGCCAGTAGTATTAGGAGCGCTCAGCCCCAGCATTTT.

The DNA for the CDR3 is TGCAGTGCTAGAGATGGGACTAGCGGGCGGGAGACCCAGTACTTC. Amino acids: CSARDGTSGRETQYF. The J gene is TRBJ2-5, the V gene TRBV20-1; 12 bases match TRBD2. CDR3 length equals 15 residues. V shed 0 bases, J shed 5 bases, and the junction held 4 bases outside the gene matches. CDR1 is DFQATT and CDR2 is SNEGSKA in the germline V gene (reference sequence).

This clonotype appeared many times. The chain couples TRBV3-1 to TRBJ2-1; D gene ambiguous. The CDR3 has 12 amino acids. Germline V lookup: CDR1 LGHDT, CDR2 YNNKEL (reference sequence). V was cut by 3 bases and J by 14 bases, with 14 bases left in between. CDR3 coding DNA: TGTGCCAGCAGCCACCAAGGTGGGTTTAAGTTCTTC. It encodes CASSHQGGFKFF.

Regarding this clonotype: A junction boundary mismatches the germline segment, possibly from a read error. The chain uses TRBV12-3 or TRBV12-4 and TRBJ2-5; perhaps TRBD1 as D (6 bases). This CDR3 region has 11 residues. DNA for the CDR3: TGTGCCAGCAGTCAAGGACAGACACAGTACTTC. Translating it yields CASSQGQTQYF.

This clonotype showed up just a few times. V gene TRBV5-8 combines with J gene TRBJ2-1; 15 bases agree with TRBD2. The ends lost 5 bases at V and 10 bases at J; junction bases unmatched: 10. From germline, CDR1 is SGHTS and CDR2 YDEGEE. This CDR3 is 16 amino acids long. This chain's CDR3 is CASRLGLAGGPLEQFF. The CDR3 region has the DNA TGTGCCAGCAGGCTAGGACTAGCGGGAGGGCCTCTAGAGCAGTTCTTC.

This clonotype was found a few times. The V gene is TRBV14, the J gene TRBJ2-5; D is possibly TRBD1 (5 bases). The CDR3 loop spans 16 amino acids. V lost 0 bases and J 0 bases, leaving 11 bases between the germline ends. Germline CDR1 is SGHDN and CDR2 is FVKESK. The chain's CDR3 is CASSQEKGRHQETQYF. The CDR3 DNA follows: TGTGCCAGCAGCCAAGAGAAGGGGCGTCACCAAGAGACCCAGTACTTC.

The chain links TRBV29-1 to TRBJ2-5, with D tentatively TRBD2 (7 bases). This CDR3 has 13 residues. In germline, CDR1 is SQVTM, CDR2 ANQGSEA. The V end was cut by 6 bases, the J end by 4 bases, with 15 bases between. CDR3 sequence (DNA): TGCAGCGTGCGGGTAGGGGGGGGAGAGACCCAGTACTTC. It encodes CSVRVGGGETQYF.

This clonotype was observed a handful of times. The V gene is TRBV7-9, the J gene TRBJ1-2; 8 nucleotides align to TRBD1. Per germline, CDR1 SEHNR and CDR2 FQNEAQ (reference sequence). The CDR3 has 15 residues. V lost 1 base to trimming and J lost 6 bases; unmatched junction nucleotides: 7. The CDR3 coding sequence is TGTGCCAGCAGCTTAGTGGAGACAGGGGTCGATGGCTACACCTTC. Protein sequence: CASSLVETGVDGYTF.

The chain has TRBV5-1 and TRBJ1-2; no firm D call. Germline-derived CDR1 and CDR2 are SGHRS and YFSETQ. This CDR3 contains 13 residues. The V and J ends lost 0 bases and 3 bases respectively, with 6 bases between them. The CDR3 DNA reads TGCGCCAGCAGCTTGGCCTACGACTATGGCTACACCTTC. This encodes CASSLAYDYGYTF.